Listed here are 23 T cell receptor beta chains from one sample, sequenced in a study of control samples from healthy donors and cancer patients. TCRdb's copy holds only in-frame clones and misses some; the assay was immunoSEQ multiplex PCR. The repertoire holds approximately 100,000 clones, around 85% seen once, with around 2.1% in the top ten. Material: blood. These receptors were taken from a woman aged 40 to 50 in good health.

The V call is TRBV19, the J call TRBJ1-1; 7 nucleotides align to TRBD1. Germline CDR1 and CDR2: LNHDA and SQIVND (reference sequence). CDR3 size: 16 residues. The V segment lost 2 bases and the J segment 4 bases; nucleotides outside the gene matches: 10. CDR3: CASSIISSSGGTEAFF. The CDR3 region has the DNA TGTGCCAGTAGTATAATATCGTCATCAGGGGGCACTGAAGCTTTCTTT.

The chain is built from TRBV30 and TRBJ1-4; 7 bases align to TRBD1. V shed 3 bases and J 8 bases; nucleotides not matched to a gene: 12. Germline-derived CDR1 and CDR2 are GTSNPN and SVGIG (reference sequence). This CDR3 has 15 residues. Written as DNA, the CDR3 is TGTGCCTGGAGCGACAACAGGGGAATCAGGGAAAAACTGTTTTTT. Residues: CAWSDNRGIREKLFF.

This clone came up a few times. The chain has TRBV19 and TRBJ1-5; 7 nucleotides agree with TRBD1. Germline CDR1 and CDR2: LNHDA and SQIVND (reference sequence). Trimming cost V 1 base and J 3 bases; bases outside gene matches: 6. The CDR3 consists of 16 residues. The CDR3 region is CASSIAGQVTNQPQHF. The DNA for the CDR3 is TGTGCCAGTAGTATAGCCGGACAGGTGACCAATCAGCCCCAGCATTTT. Full variable domain (missing parts from reference TRBV19 and TRBJ1-5): DGGITQSPKYLFRKEGQNVTLSCEQNLNHDAMYWYRQDPGQGLRLIYYSQIVNDFQKGDIAEGYSVSREKKESFPLTVTSAQKNPTAFYLCASSIAGQVTNQPQHFGDGTRLSIL.

The V call is TRBV5-1, the J call TRBJ1-4; tentative D call: TRBD1 (5 bases). Trimming removed 1 base from V and 8 bases from J, with 6 bases in between. This CDR3 has 12 amino acids. Germline V gene data show CDR1 as SGHRS and CDR2 as YFSETQ. In DNA, the CDR3 is TGCGCCAGCAGCTTGCAGGGAGAAAAACTGTTTTTT. Its protein product is CASSLQGEKLFF.

CDR3 nucleotides: TGTGCCAGTCGTCGGGACAGGGGGACTTACACCGGGGAGCTGTTTTTT. This codes for CASRRDRGTYTGELFF. The chain carries TRBV19 and TRBJ2-2, with TRBD1 matching over 11 bases. Looked up from germline, CDR1 is LNHDA and CDR2 is SQIVND (reference sequence). CDR3 length: 16 residues. With V trimmed by 8 bases and J by 3 bases, 8 bases remained unmatched.

The rearrangement links TRBV3-1 (or the pseudogene TRBV3-2) to TRBJ2-3; 8 bases fit TRBD2. Trimming took 5 bases from V and 6 from J; bases not matched to a gene: 7. This CDR3 is built from 14 residues. Germline CDR1 is LGHDT and CDR2 is YNNKEL (reference sequence). The CDR3 loop is CASSSGLAADTQYF. CDR3 coding DNA: TGTGCCAGCAGCTCCGGACTAGCAGCCGATACGCAGTATTTT.

The J gene is TRBJ2-3, the V gene TRBV12-3 or TRBV12-4, with D uncertain. The CDR3 consists of 13 residues. Trimming pared 5 bases from V and 2 bases from J, leaving 8 bases between. As DNA, the CDR3 is TGTGCCAGCAGTCGGCACCTCACAGATACGCAGTATTTT. It yields the protein CASSRHLTDTQYF.

The chain carries TRBV6-5 and TRBJ2-2; maybe TRBD2 (5 bases). The germline CDR1 and CDR2 sequences are MNHEY and SVGAGI. V was trimmed by 5 bases and J by 8 bases, leaving 15 bases between them. The CDR3 loop spans 14 amino acids. CDR3 amino acids: CASSPGYWGGELFF. CDR3 nucleotides: TGTGCCAGCAGTCCGGGGTACTGGGGTGGGGAGCTGTTTTTT.

Written as DNA, the CDR3 is TGTGCCACCAGTCCAGGACACACAGGCTCCTACGAGCAGTACTTC. Amino acids: CATSPGHTGSYEQYF. J is TRBJ2-7 and V is TRBV24-1; D possibly corresponds to TRBD1 (5 bases). Per germline, CDR1 KGHDR and CDR2 SFDVKD. The CDR3 extends over 15 amino acids. V was pared by 6 bases and J by 0 bases, with 14 bases between.

This clone appeared many times. The V call is TRBV7-9, the J call TRBJ2-5; 9 bases agree with TRBD2. The CDR3 has 12 amino acids. Germline CDR1 and CDR2: SEHNR and FQNEAQ (reference sequence). The V segment lost 8 bases and the J segment 7 bases; nucleotides outside the gene matches: 5. The CDR3 DNA follows: TGTGCCAGCGAAGCGGGGGGTAGGACCCAGTACTTC. It translates to CASEAGGRTQYF.

The chain links TRBV18 to TRBJ1-2, with 8 bases identical to TRBD1. The CDR3 consists of 17 residues. The V gene end was trimmed by 2 bases and the J gene end by 5 bases; junction bases not matched to a gene: 13. Germline-derived CDR1 and CDR2 are KGHSH and LQKENI. This CDR3 is CASSPGQGALFGYGYTF. As DNA, the CDR3 is TGTGCCAGCTCACCAGGTCAGGGGGCGCTTTTCGGATATGGCTACACCTTC.

In this sample, this clone turned up a few times. The V and J genes are TRBV4-1 and TRBJ1-5, with D tentatively TRBD1 (5 bases). Between the trimmed V and J ends, which lost 1 base and 6 bases, there was a span of 19 bases. The CDR3 runs 17 residues. In germline, CDR1 is MGHRA, CDR2 YSYEKL. In DNA, the CDR3 is TGCGCCAGCAGCCAAGTTAACATGGGGCTATCGCCTCAGCCCCAGCATTTT. Amino acid sequence: CASSQVNMGLSPQPQHF.

The table lists this clone with a few counts. The V call is TRBV6-2 or TRBV6-3, the J call TRBJ2-5, with 7 positions matching TRBD2. CDR3 length: 18 residues. Trimming cost V 0 bases and J 5 bases; bases outside gene matches: 15. CDR1 and CDR2 from the germline V gene are MNHEY and SVGEGT. The CDR3 bases are TGTGCCAGCAGTTACTCCCTTAACGGGGGGACCGGGGGGGAGACCCAGTACTTC. It is translated as CASSYSLNGGTGGETQYF.

The gene calls are TRBV7-2 and TRBJ1-4; possible D gene TRBD1, 6 bases. This CDR3 comprises 15 residues. Trimming removed 0 bases at V and 7 bases at J, with 12 bases between. Germline values: CDR1 SGHTA, CDR2 FQGNSA. The CDR3, as DNA: TGTGCCAGCAGCTTAGCCGGGGGGCAAGGTGAAAAACTGTTTTTT. This encodes CASSLAGGQGEKLFF.

The table lists this clone with a count of one. The rearrangement uses TRBV12-5 and TRBJ1-4; tentative D call: TRBD1 (6 bases). The germline V gene has CDR1 LGHNT and CDR2 FRNRAP. Trimming took 1 base from V and 3 from J, leaving 12 bases between them. The CDR3 is made up of 16 amino acids. For the CDR3, the DNA is TGTGCTAGTGGTTTGGCACAGGGTCGAGCTAATGAAAAACTGTTTTTT. It encodes CASGLAQGRANEKLFF.

The V gene is TRBV7-7, the J gene TRBJ1-1; D uncertain. The CDR3 totals 13 residues. V was trimmed by 6 bases and J by 3 bases, leaving 11 bases between them. The germline CDR1 and CDR2 sequences are SSHAT and FNYEAQ (reference sequence). CDR3: CASSRTADTEAFF. The CDR3 DNA follows: TGTGCCAGCAGTCGTACAGCGGACACTGAAGCTTTCTTT.

This clone was seen just once. The chain combines TRBV18 with TRBJ2-3, with 16 positions matching TRBD2. CDR1 is KGHSH, CDR2 LQKENI, per germline. J gave up 4 bases and V 5 bases, and 6 bases lay outside the gene matches. This CDR3 has 17 amino acids. The CDR3 loop reads CASSSGTSGGASDTQYF. The CDR3 DNA sequence: TGTGCCAGCTCATCCGGGACTAGCGGGGGGGCCTCAGATACGCAGTATTTT.

This chain connects TRBV6-5 to TRBJ2-3, with D perhaps TRBD1 (8 bases). V gave up 0 bases and J gave up 8 bases, with 18 bases separating them. This CDR3 has 16 amino acids. Germline V lookup: CDR1 MNHEY, CDR2 SVGAGI. The CDR3 DNA follows: TGTGCCAGCAGTTACTCGATTACAGGGGGGGCATCTACGCAGTATTTT. This gives the protein CASSYSITGGASTQYF.

A single count supports this clone. The chain joins TRBV25-1 to TRBJ1-1; possibly TRBD1 for D (5 bases). The CDR3 totals 14 residues. V was trimmed by 4 bases and J by 0 bases, leaving 9 bases between them. Germline loops: CDR1 MGHDK, CDR2 SYGVNS. CDR3 nucleotide sequence: TGTGCCAGCAGTGCCGGGACGGTGAACACTGAAGCTTTCTTT. Translated, it gives CASSAGTVNTEAFF.

This clone was counted a few times. This sequence joins TRBV7-8 and TRBJ1-4; D perhaps matches TRBD1 (5 bases). V lost 3 bases and J 5 bases, leaving 10 bases between the germline ends. Per germline, CDR1 SGHVS and CDR2 FQNEAQ. This CDR3 contains 14 residues. This CDR3 reads CASSLGQFNEKLFF. The CDR3 DNA sequence: TGTGCCAGCAGCTTGGGGCAGTTCAATGAAAAACTGTTTTTT.

The chain couples TRBV5-1 to TRBJ2-3, with D unresolved. Per germline, CDR1 SGHRS and CDR2 YFSETQ. Deletions cut 6 bases from V and 2 bases from J, with 13 bases between. This CDR3 comprises 14 residues. In DNA, the CDR3 is TGCGCCAGCACATTTGGGGTACCCACAGATACGCAGTATTTT. This sequence encodes CASTFGVPTDTQYF.

The rearrangement uses TRBV19 and TRBJ1-5; possibly TRBD1 for D (5 bases). V was shortened by 0 bases and J by 5 bases, with 8 bases between the two germline ends. Germline CDR1 and CDR2: LNHDA and SQIVND (reference sequence). The CDR3 length is 14 residues. CDR3 sequence (DNA): TGTGCCAGTAGTATAGAGTCGGGGGATCAGCCCCAGCATTTT. Translated, it gives CASSIESGDQPQHF. Combining the CDR3 with reference TRBV19 and TRBJ1-5 gives the whole variable domain DGGITQSPKYLFRKEGQNVTLSCEQNLNHDAMYWYRQDPGQGLRLIYYSQIVNDFQKGDIAEGYSVSREKKESFPLTVTSAQKNPTAFYLCASSIESGDQPQHFGDGTRLSIL.

This rearrangement joins TRBV10-3 to TRBJ1-5; TRBD1 agrees at 9 bases. V shed 4 bases, J shed 6 bases, and the junction held 7 bases outside the gene matches. The CDR3 has 15 amino acids. Germline-derived CDR1 and CDR2 are ENHRY and SYGVKD. CDR3 protein: CAISGGQGLSQPQHF. CDR3 bases: TGTGCCATCAGTGGGGGACAGGGCCTCAGTCAGCCCCAGCATTTT.